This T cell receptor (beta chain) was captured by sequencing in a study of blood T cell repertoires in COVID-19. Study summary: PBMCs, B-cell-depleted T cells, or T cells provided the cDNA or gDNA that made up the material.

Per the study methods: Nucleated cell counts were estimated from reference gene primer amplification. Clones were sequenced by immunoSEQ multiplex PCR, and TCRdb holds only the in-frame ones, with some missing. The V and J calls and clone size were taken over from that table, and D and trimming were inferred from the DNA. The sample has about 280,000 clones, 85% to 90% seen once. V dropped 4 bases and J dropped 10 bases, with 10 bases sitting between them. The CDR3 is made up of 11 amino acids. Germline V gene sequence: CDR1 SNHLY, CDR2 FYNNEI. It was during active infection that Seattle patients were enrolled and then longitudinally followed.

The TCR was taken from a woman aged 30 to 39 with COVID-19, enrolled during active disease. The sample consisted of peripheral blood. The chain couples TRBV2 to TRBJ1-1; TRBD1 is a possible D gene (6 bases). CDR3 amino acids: CASSASRGAFF. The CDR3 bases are TGTGCCAGCAGTGCGAGCAGGGGAGCTTTCTTT.